In its sample, the clone carrying this TCR beta chain was seen a few times. Its antigen is still unknown. The Oncomine TCR Beta short-read assay was applied to DNA of cultured CD4+ T cells. Cultured CD4+ T cells were the source of extracted genomic DNA. TCRdb ran MiXCR on the PCR reads and lists one entry per CDR3 protein. The sample yields some 10,000 distinct CDR3 sequences, about 43% seen once. As for treatment: roughly 10-day PBMC culture with coronavirus spike peptide pools or control peptides (ViraFEST assay). Researchers collected the unexposed donor's CD4+ T cells before the COVID-19 pandemic (2011-2018). This sample is drawn from a study of vaccination and CD4 T cells after COVID-19. Study-wide background: Overlapping peptides of the spike proteins of SARS-CoV-2, HCoV-NL63, HCoV-OC43 and HCoV-229E were used for cell stimulation. Overall study findings and caveats: Researchers report that a median 86.3% of reactive clones in convalescent patients surfaced only post-vaccination. Sampling was limited to relatively few convalescent patients, with no early post-infection timepoints studied.

This CDR3 contains 15 residues. V shed 7 bases and J 4 bases; nucleotides not matched to a gene: 12. Per germline, CDR1 MDHEN and CDR2 SYDVKM. The sample was CD4+ T cells from blood, cultured in vitro. The sequence derives from a human donor in good health. The gene calls are TRBV28 and TRBJ2-5; 7 bases map to TRBD2. The CDR3 nucleotides are TGTGCCAGCACCTCACCGGCGGGAGCCGGAGAGACCCAGTACTTC. Encoded protein: CASTSPAGAGETQYF.